The present entry profiles one T cell receptor beta chain with its context. Its antigen remains unidentified. Generated by immunoSEQ multiplex PCR, the TCRdb table keeps only in-frame clones and is missing some. In the table there are roughly 2.2 million clones, less than 95% of which are singletons. These data are taken from a study of shared clonotypes between healthy human individuals. The CDR3 has 14 residues. The germline V gene encodes CDR1 SGHTA and CDR2 FQGNSA. Trimming removed 5 bases from V and 3 bases from J; junction bases left unmatched: 7. Notes on the study in general: Sorted-subset sequencing, rarefaction showed, was incomplete despite large depth. The researchers took only blood, and tissue repertoires probably look different. Shared across four donors were about 4.6% of the naive CD4 clonotypes. Generation probabilities of non-shared clonotypes were lower (relative to those shared by all four donors).

V gene TRBV7-2 combines with J gene TRBJ2-7, with 7 bases lining up with TRBD2. This clonotype originated in a man younger than 35 in good health. Some clones in this sample may be carry-over from other donors' samples. The sequenced material came from naive CD4+ T cells from PBMCs. Indicated subset: CD45RA+ positively selected. The CDR3 DNA follows: TGTGCCAGCAGCGCTGGGACTAACCGCTACGAGCAGTACTTC. It is translated as CASSAGTNRYEQYF. The variable domain in full, with the rest retrieved from reference TRBV7-2 and TRBJ2-7, is GAGVSQSPSNKVTEKGKDVELRCDPISGHTALYWYRQSLGQGLEFLIYFQGNSAPDKSGLPSDRFSAERTGGSVSTLTIQRTQQEDSAVYLCASSAGTNRYEQYFGPGTRLTVT.